The 30 T cell receptor beta chains listed next were all sequenced from one sample in a study of blood T cell repertoires in COVID-19. The table came from immunoSEQ multiplex PCR; TCRdb's copy has only in-frame clones and leaves some out. The repertoire holds about 140,000 clones, with around nine tenths as singletons. Input material: peripheral blood. These receptors were collected from a woman in her 50s with acute or convalescent COVID-19.

This chain joins TRBV11-2 and TRBJ1-1; D perhaps matches TRBD1 (6 bases). CDR1 SGHAT and CDR2 FQNNGV come from the germline V gene. The CDR3 length is 15 residues. V was shortened by 5 bases and J by 2 bases, with 15 bases between the two germline ends. The CDR3 region is CASSPMGAYNTEAFF. The CDR3 DNA sequence: TGTGCCAGCAGCCCCATGGGGGCGTATAACACTGAAGCTTTCTTT.

The chain joins TRBV15 to TRBJ1-6; no firm D call. Germline CDR1 and CDR2: LNHNV and YYDKDF (reference sequence). The V end was cut by 6 bases, the J end by 0 bases, with 15 bases between. CDR3 length: 17 amino acids. The DNA for the CDR3 is TGTGCCACCAGAGAAACCTCACGGAGCTCCTATAATTCACCCCTCCACTTT. It yields the protein CATRETSRSSYNSPLHF.

This sequence joins TRBV28 and TRBJ1-6; the match to TRBD1 covers 9 bases. Germline V gives CDR1 MDHEN, CDR2 SYDVKM. J was trimmed by 8 bases and V by 6 bases; bases with no gene match: 8. This CDR3 contains 15 residues. CDR3 residues: CASRPWGQGDSPLHF. The CDR3 nucleotides read TGTGCCAGCAGGCCCTGGGGACAGGGTGATTCACCCCTCCACTTT. The full variable domain, its missing parts supplied by reference TRBV28 and TRBJ1-6, is DVKVTQSSRYLVKRTGEKVFLECVQDMDHENMFWYRQDPGLGLRLIYFSYDVKMKEKGDIPEGYSVSREKKERFSLILESASTNQTSMYLCASRPWGQGDSPLHFGNGTRLTVT.

This clone was picked up a small number of times. The chain employs TRBV19 and TRBJ1-3; D not resolved. V shed 1 base and J shed 2 bases, with 9 bases lying between them. The CDR3 is 15 residues long. In germline, CDR1 is LNHDA, CDR2 SQIVND (reference sequence). The chain's CDR3 is CASSIGPVAGNTIYF. DNA of the CDR3: TGTGCCAGTAGTATAGGTCCCGTCGCTGGAAACACCATATATTTT. Full variable domain (rest looked up from reference TRBV19 and TRBJ1-3): DGGITQSPKYLFRKEGQNVTLSCEQNLNHDAMYWYRQDPGQGLRLIYYSQIVNDFQKGDIAEGYSVSREKKESFPLTVTSAQKNPTAFYLCASSIGPVAGNTIYFGEGSWLTVV.

Note on this clone: Mismatch with germline at one junction end may stem from a read error. The V and J genes are TRBV7-7 and TRBJ1-4; the match to TRBD1 covers 9 bases. The CDR3 is made up of 15 amino acids. Germline loops: CDR1 SSHAT, CDR2 FNYEAQ (reference sequence). CDR3 nucleotide sequence: TGTGCTAGCAGCTTAGCCGGGACAGGGAATGAAAAACTGTTTTTT. The encoded protein is CASSLAGTGNEKLFF.

The V call is TRBV7-9, the J call TRBJ2-2, with a possible D match to TRBD2 (5 bases). V was pared by 2 bases and J by 4 bases, with 11 bases between. The CDR3 contains 15 residues. CDR1 SEHNR and CDR2 FQNEAQ come from the germline V gene (reference sequence). The CDR3 bases are TGTGCCAGCAGCTTATGGGAGACAAGCACCGGGGAGCTGTTTTTT. Translating gives CASSLWETSTGELFF.

V is TRBV9 and J is TRBJ2-1; tentatively, D is TRBD2 (5 bases). This CDR3 has 15 amino acids. Trimming removed 0 bases at V and 0 bases at J, with 7 bases between. CDR1 is SGDLS, CDR2 YYNGEE, per germline. Here the CDR3 DNA reads TGTGCCAGCAGCGTAGCAGCGGTCTCCTACAATGAGCAGTTCTTC. As protein: CASSVAAVSYNEQFF.

The chain couples TRBV4-1 to TRBJ1-5; 7 nucleotides align to TRBD1. This CDR3 region has 15 residues. The germline gives CDR1 MGHRA, CDR2 YSYEKL. After removal of 5 bases from V and 4 bases from J, the junction contained 8 bases not matched to a gene. CDR3 in DNA: TGCGCCAGCAGCATTTCTACAGGGGTAAATCAGCCCCAGCATTTT. Translated, it gives CASSISTGVNQPQHF.

The chain uses TRBV9 and TRBJ1-3; D not resolved. V was pared by 1 base and J by 0 bases, with 14 bases between. Germline-derived CDR1 and CDR2 are SGDLS and YYNGEE. The CDR3 has 17 residues. CDR3 in DNA: TGTGCCAGCAGCGTACTCTCAAAGGCAGGCTCTGGAAACACCATATATTTT. Encoded protein: CASSVLSKAGSGNTIYF.

The gene calls are TRBV27 and TRBJ2-2, with D possibly being TRBD2 (6 bases). This CDR3 comprises 14 residues. Between the trimmed V and J ends, which lost 8 bases and 3 bases, there was a span of 13 bases. Germline lookup yields CDR1 MNHEY and CDR2 SMNVEV (reference sequence). The CDR3 region has the DNA TGTGCCAGCCGGAGGGATTCGGACACCGGGGAGCTGTTTTTT. It codes for CASRRDSDTGELFF.

The chain links TRBV7-2 to TRBJ2-3; TRBD1 might be the D (6 bases). Between the trimmed V and J ends, which lost 10 bases and 0 bases, there was a span of 20 bases. The CDR3 loop spans 16 amino acids. Germline CDR1 reads SGHTA; CDR2 reads FQGNSA. The chain's CDR3 is CAKPKGGSTSTDTQYF. The CDR3 region has the DNA TGTGCCAAACCCAAAGGGGGAAGCACTAGCACAGATACGCAGTATTTT.

The rearrangement joins TRBV7-9 to TRBJ2-1, with no clear D. The length of the CDR3 is 14 residues. From germline, CDR1 is SEHNR and CDR2 FQNEAQ (reference sequence). The V end was cut by 10 bases, the J end by 2 bases, with 15 bases between. DNA for the CDR3: TGTGCCACCGAACCTAGAGGTGCCTACAATGAGCAGTTCTTC. The encoded protein is CATEPRGAYNEQFF.

This clone appeared a single time. This chain joins TRBV7-9 and TRBJ1-1, with 10 bases matching TRBD1. The germline CDR1 and CDR2 sequences are SEHNR and FQNEAQ (reference sequence). Trimming at V came to 3 bases and at J to 5 bases, leaving 3 bases not matched to a gene. The CDR3 extends over 14 amino acids. The CDR3 DNA follows: TGTGCCAGCAGCTTTCTGGGACAGGGGACTGAAGCTTTCTTT. Protein: CASSFLGQGTEAFF.

Here the CDR3 reads CASRQYTGNIQYF. In DNA form, the CDR3 reads TGTGCCAGCAGACAGTACACAGGGAACATTCAGTACTTC. The genes are TRBV5-4 and TRBJ2-4; possible D gene TRBD1, 6 bases. CDR3 length: 13 residues. V dropped 5 bases and J dropped 7 bases, with 13 bases sitting between them. Germline V gene lookup returns CDR1 SGHNT and CDR2 YYREEE (reference sequence).

This clone was recorded only once. The chain uses TRBV5-5 and TRBJ1-1; no firm D call. Trimming stripped 1 base from V and 1 base from J, with 8 bases between. The CDR3 is made up of 14 amino acids. The germline gives CDR1 SGHKS, CDR2 YYEKEE (reference sequence). The chain's CDR3 is CASSLWGGNTEAFF. As DNA, the CDR3 is TGTGCCAGCAGCTTGTGGGGAGGGAACACTGAAGCTTTCTTT. Full variable domain (rest looked up from reference TRBV5-5 and TRBJ1-1): DAGVTQSPTHLIKTRGQQVTLRCSPISGHKSVSWYQQVLGQGPQFIFQYYEKEERGRGNFPDRFSARQFPNYSSELNVNALLLGDSALYLCASSLWGGNTEAFFGQGTRLTVV.

This clone was observed a handful of times. The genes are TRBV29-1 and TRBJ1-2; D is perhaps TRBD1 (6 bases). Per the germline V gene, CDR1 is SQVTM and CDR2 is ANQGSEA. V lost 2 bases and J 2 bases, leaving 9 bases between the germline ends. The CDR3 runs to 13 residues. The CDR3 nucleotides are TGCAGCGTTGAATATCAGGGGAACTATGGCTACACCTTC. Amino acid sequence: CSVEYQGNYGYTF.

The V gene is TRBV27, the J gene TRBJ1-4; TRBD1 matches at 9 bases. V dropped 3 bases and J dropped 6; count of bases not matched to a gene: 14. From germline, CDR1 is MNHEY and CDR2 SMNVEV (reference sequence). The CDR3 runs 18 residues. CDR3 DNA: TGTGCCAGCAGTTTGAGAGGACAGGGGTCAGTAACGGATGAAAAACTGTTTTTT. Amino acid sequence: CASSLRGQGSVTDEKLFF.

The rearrangement links TRBV5-1 to TRBJ2-2; D may be TRBD1 (6 bases). Germline V lookup: CDR1 SGHRS, CDR2 YFSETQ. This CDR3 spans 14 amino acids. V lost 0 bases and J lost 3, with 6 bases in between. DNA for the CDR3: TGCGCCAGCAGCTTGGGGACAGACACCGGGGAGCTGTTTTTT. It codes for CASSLGTDTGELFF.

This rearrangement joins TRBV15 to TRBJ1-5; perhaps TRBD1 as D (6 bases). This CDR3 has 16 amino acids. Per the germline V gene, CDR1 is LNHNV and CDR2 is YYDKDF (reference sequence). V was cut by 2 bases and J by 5 bases, with 16 bases left in between. The CDR3, as DNA: TGTGCCACCAGCAGACAAGGAACAGGGCCGTATCAGCCCCAGCATTTT. It yields the protein CATSRQGTGPYQPQHF.

This clone was found a few times. The rearrangement links TRBV19 to TRBJ1-5; no firm D call. Trimming pared 6 bases from V and 7 bases from J, leaving 10 bases between. CDR3 length: 12 amino acids. CDR1 and CDR2 (germline): LNHDA, SQIVND (reference sequence). The CDR3 region has the DNA TGTGCCAGTAGATCACTTTACCAGCCCCAGCATTTT. This translates into CASRSLYQPQHF. The full variable domain, its missing parts supplied by reference TRBV19 and TRBJ1-5, is DGGITQSPKYLFRKEGQNVTLSCEQNLNHDAMYWYRQDPGQGLRLIYYSQIVNDFQKGDIAEGYSVSREKKESFPLTVTSAQKNPTAFYLCASRSLYQPQHFGDGTRLSIL.

The table lists this clone with a few counts. The V call is TRBV4-2, the J call TRBJ1-2, with D uncertain. The germline CDR1 and CDR2 sequences are LGHNA and YNFKEQ. This CDR3 comprises 13 residues. Trimming shortened V by 7 bases and J by 4 bases, and 13 bases separated the two germline ends. This CDR3 is CASTGGITYGYTF. DNA of the CDR3: TGTGCCAGCACCGGAGGGATCACCTATGGCTACACCTTC.

Only one count was recorded for this clone. V and J are TRBV9 and TRBJ2-1; 7 nucleotides match TRBD1. The CDR3 sequence is 14 residues long. The germline gives CDR1 SGDLS, CDR2 YYNGEE. J was trimmed by 8 bases and V by 2 bases; bases with no gene match: 7. CDR3 nucleotides: TGTGCCAGCAGCGTTAGTGACAGGGCGGATGAGCAGTTCTTC. Its protein product is CASSVSDRADEQFF.

V gene TRBV3-1 (or the pseudogene TRBV3-2) combines with J gene TRBJ2-7, with TRBD2 identical over 8 bases. CDR1 is LGHDT, CDR2 YNNKEL, per germline (reference sequence). Germline trimming cut 7 bases from V and 2 bases from J; bases unmatched to any gene: 10. CDR3 length: 15 amino acids. The chain's CDR3 is CASTYGSGGAYEQYF. The DNA of the CDR3 is TGTGCCAGCACCTACGGGAGCGGGGGTGCCTACGAGCAGTACTTC.

The chain employs TRBV29-1 and TRBJ1-1; TRBD1 matches at 7 bases. The CDR3 length is 13 residues. Germline V gives CDR1 SQVTM, CDR2 ANQGSEA. V lost 4 bases and J lost 1; bases outside the gene matches: 3. In nucleotides, the CDR3 is TGCAGCGTTGCCGGGACAGAGAACACTGAAGCTTTCTTT. This sequence encodes CSVAGTENTEAFF.

V gene TRBV5-1 combines with J gene TRBJ2-5, with TRBD2 matching over 9 bases. The CDR3 totals 14 residues. V was pared by 5 bases and J by 0 bases, with 2 bases of the junction left unmatched. CDR1 and CDR2 (germline): SGHRS, YFSETQ. The CDR3 loop is CASRAGGHQETQYF. The CDR3 DNA sequence: TGCGCCAGCAGGGCGGGAGGGCACCAAGAGACCCAGTACTTC.

The chain combines TRBV11-2 with TRBJ2-7; possibly TRBD1 for D (6 bases). The CDR3 is 15 amino acids. Trimming removed 5 bases from V and 3 bases from J, with 17 bases in between. Germline V lookup: CDR1 SGHAT, CDR2 FQNNGV. CDR3 DNA sequence: TGTGCCAGCAGCCTAGGTCCAGGGGTGAGCTACGAGCAGTACTTC. It codes for CASSLGPGVSYEQYF.

In its sample, this clone was seen once. The chain is built from TRBV6-5 and TRBJ1-5; 8 nucleotides match TRBD1. Germline CDR1 MNHEY, CDR2 SVGAGI. The ends lost 5 bases at V and 6 bases at J; junction bases unmatched: 9. The CDR3 covers 15 residues. DNA for the CDR3: TGTGCCAGCAGTACCCCGACAGGGGAGTCTCAGCCCCAGCATTTT. Its translation: CASSTPTGESQPQHF.

This rearrangement joins TRBV7-9 to TRBJ1-5; D is uncertain. Germline values: CDR1 SEHNR, CDR2 FQNEAQ (reference sequence). The CDR3 has 16 amino acids. The ends were cut back, 5 bases at V and 0 bases at J, with 14 bases in the middle. The DNA of the CDR3 is TGTGCCAGCAGCCCCCCCGGGAGCAATAGCAATCAGCCCCAGCATTTT. Its translation is CASSPPGSNSNQPQHF.

CDR3 DNA sequence: TGTGCCAGCAGTTTATCGGCACCTTATAGCAATCAGCCCCAGCATTTT. This encodes CASSLSAPYSNQPQHF. The chain couples TRBV27 to TRBJ1-5; D gene unclear. This CDR3 region has 16 residues. Trimming took off 0 bases at V and 0 bases at J, with 9 bases between the two ends. CDR1 is MNHEY and CDR2 is SMNVEV in the germline V gene (reference sequence).

The chain carries TRBV28 and TRBJ1-1; 8 bases agree with TRBD1. In germline, CDR1 is MDHEN, CDR2 SYDVKM. V was pared by 6 bases and J by 0 bases, with 6 bases of the junction left unmatched. This CDR3 has 15 amino acids. The CDR3 region is CASRSGQGMNTEAFF. The DNA for the CDR3 is TGTGCCAGCAGATCCGGACAGGGCATGAACACTGAAGCTTTCTTT.